This is a list of T cell receptor beta chains from one sample in a study of T cell changes during pregnancy in multiple sclerosis. Some clones are missing from TCRdb's copy, which holds only in-frame ones; the method was immunoSEQ multiplex PCR. The table records about 26,000 clones, roughly 89% of them present only once. Material: CD8+ T cells from peripheral blood mononuclear cells, obtained in the second trimester of pregnancy. These receptors came from a female donor with multiple sclerosis, enrolled in a pregnancy study. CDR3s include the opening cysteine and the closing phenylalanine or tryptophan. A D gene is named only where the DNA matches it firmly. The size field is filled for only some rows; it gives once, few, many or a size class.

V gene	D gene	clone size	J gene	CDR3 protein	CDR3 DNA
TRBV27	TRBD2	once	TRBJ2-1	CASSSGKGRDEQFF	TGTGCCAGCAGTAGCGGGAAAGGTAGGGATGAGCAGTTCTTC
TRBV28	NA	NA	TRBJ2-7	CASREAYEQYF	TGTGCCAGCAGAGAAGCTTACGAGCAGTACTTC
TRBV19	NA	NA	TRBJ1-2	CASSPFGRRNYGYTF	TGTGCCAGTAGTCCCTTCGGTCGAAGAAACTATGGCTACACCTTC
TRBV29-1	TRBD1	NA	TRBJ2-1	CSVSTGAYNEQFF	TGCAGCGTCTCGACAGGGGCCTACAATGAGCAGTTCTTC
TRBV13	TRBD2	NA	TRBJ2-1	CASSLSASGSRSYNEQFF	TGTGCCAGCAGCTTATCGGCTAGCGGGAGTCGGTCCTACAATGAGCAGTTCTTC
TRBV7-2	NA	NA	TRBJ2-1	CASSLFETYNEQFF	TGTGCCAGCAGCTTATTTGAGACCTACAATGAGCAGTTCTTC
TRBV9	TRBD2	NA	TRBJ2-1	CASSRPAGLAGVGNEQFF	TGTGCCAGCAGCCGTCCCGCGGGGCTAGCGGGAGTGGGAAATGAGCAGTTCTTC
TRBV28	TRBD1	NA	TRBJ2-7	CASSSYLQGAGEQYF	TGTGCCAGCAGTTCGTACCTACAGGGGGCCGGAGAGCAGTACTTC
TRBV29-1	NA	once	TRBJ1-4	CSVIQGSGEKLFF	TGCAGCGTGATCCAGGGGTCTGGTGAAAAACTGTTTTTT
TRBV11-2	NA	NA	TRBJ1-2	CASSLKGNGYTF	TGTGCCAGCAGCTTGAAGGGGAATGGCTACACCTTC
TRBV28	TRBD1	NA	TRBJ1-2	CASSFSWTGSDGYTF	TGTGCCAGCAGTTTTTCGTGGACAGGATCGGATGGCTACACCTTC
TRBV21-1	NA	NA	TRBJ1-2	CASRRSGTVIFGYTF	TGTGCCAGCAGGAGATCCGGGACAGTGATATTTGGCTACACCTTC
TRBV27	NA	once	TRBJ1-5	CASSPRENSNQPQHF	TGTGCCAGCAGTCCCCGAGAGAATAGCAATCAGCCCCAGCATTTT
TRBV13	NA	NA	TRBJ2-3	CASSFSESMGTDTQYF	TGTGCCAGCAGCTTCTCTGAGTCAATGGGCACAGATACGCAGTATTTT
TRBV4-3	TRBD2	NA	TRBJ2-1	CASSLALAGASANNEQFF	TGCGCCAGCAGCCTCGCCCTAGCGGGGGCCTCCGCGAACAATGAGCAGTTCTTC
TRBV5-1	NA	NA	TRBJ2-1	CASSLAPDFTIYNEQFF	TGCGCCAGCAGCTTGGCACCGGACTTTACGATTTACAATGAGCAGTTCTTC
TRBV27	NA	NA	TRBJ2-1	CASSYIGGRYLRNEQFF	TGTGCCAGCAGTTATATCGGGGGAAGGTACTTGAGGAATGAGCAGTTCTTC
TRBV2	NA	NA	TRBJ2-1	CASRVISSYEQFF	TGTGCCAGCAGGGTTATTAGCAGCTATGAGCAGTTCTTC
TRBV7-9	NA	once	TRBJ1-1	CASSFRGNTEAFF	TGTGCCAGCAGCTTTCGGGGGAACACTGAAGCTTTCTTT
TRBV11-2	TRBD2	many	TRBJ2-1	CASSLLAGGPNEQFF	TGTGCCAGCAGCCTTCTAGCGGGAGGGCCGAATGAGCAGTTCTTC
TRBV25-1	TRBD2	NA	TRBJ2-2	CASSDQRGNTGELFF	TGTGCCAGCAGTGATCAGCGGGGGAACACCGGGGAGCTGTTTTTT
TRBV2	NA	NA	TRBJ1-5	CASSSGFSGDSNQPQHF	TGTGCCAGCAGCTCGGGGTTTTCGGGTGATAGCAATCAGCCCCAGCATTTT
TRBV7-8	TRBD2	NA	TRBJ2-5	CASSLRTSGTLQETQYF	TGTGCCAGCAGCCTTCGGACTAGCGGGACACTTCAAGAGACCCAGTACTTC
TRBV5-4	TRBD1	NA	TRBJ2-7	CASSLEWDSEQYF	TGTGCCAGCAGCCTGGAGTGGGACAGCGAGCAGTACTTC
TRBV29-1	NA	NA	TRBJ2-1	CSVEVGGTVYNEQFF	TGCAGCGTTGAGGTAGGCGGGACGGTATACAATGAGCAGTTCTTC
TRBV15	NA	NA	TRBJ2-7	CATSRSLVHEQYF	TGTGCCACCAGCAGAAGTCTAGTCCACGAGCAGTACTTC
TRBV7-2	TRBD2	NA	TRBJ2-3	CASSSIAGVADTQYF	TGTGCCAGCAGCTCCATAGCGGGGGTGGCAGATACGCAGTATTTT
TRBV28	NA	NA	TRBJ2-5	CASSLEGPRAQYF	TGTGCCAGCAGTTTGGAGGGCCCTCGGGCCCAGTACTTC
TRBV4-3	NA	NA	TRBJ2-7	CASSQELQWVAYEQYF	TGCGCCAGCAGCCAAGAATTACAGTGGGTGGCCTACGAGCAGTACTTC
TRBV27	NA	NA	TRBJ2-7	CASKVGVGSYEQYF	TGTGCCAGCAAGGTGGGAGTCGGGTCCTACGAGCAGTACTTC
TRBV12-2	NA	NA	TRBJ2-3	CASRLQSYGGGLVTDTQYF	TGTGCAAGTCGCTTACAGTCTTACGGCGGGGGTCTGGTAACAGATACGCAGTATTTT
TRBV5-1	TRBD1	NA	TRBJ1-3	CASSAGTGDVNTIYF	TGCGCCAGCAGCGCCGGGACAGGGGATGTCAACACCATATATTTT
TRBV27	TRBD2	NA	TRBJ2-3	CASSKPGLATDTQYF	TGTGCCAGCAGTAAACCGGGACTAGCCACAGATACGCAGTATTTT
TRBV4-2	NA	NA	TRBJ2-7	CASSQGTAGEQYF	TGTGCCAGCAGCCAGGGAACGGCGGGCGAGCAGTACTTC
TRBV7-9	NA	NA	TRBJ2-3	CASSSRGGTVDPDTQYF	TGTGCCAGCAGCTCCCGAGGAGGGACAGTAGACCCAGATACGCAGTATTTT
TRBV6-5	NA	NA	TRBJ1-1	CASSTNSGVEAFF	TGTGCCAGCAGTACTAACTCCGGAGTTGAAGCTTTCTTT
TRBV11-3	NA	NA	TRBJ2-1	CASSPRSTNEQFF	TGTGCCAGCAGCCCCAGGTCCACCAATGAGCAGTTCTTC
TRBV7-9	TRBD1	NA	TRBJ1-4	CASSFQGADEKLFF	TGTGCCAGCAGCTTTCAGGGGGCGGATGAAAAACTGTTTTTT
TRBV7-9	NA	once	TRBJ2-7	CASSSGQREQYF	TGTGCCAGCAGCTCCGGACAGCGCGAGCAGTACTTC
TRBV2	NA	NA	TRBJ2-3	CASSEAVRGVTDTQYF	TGTGCCAGCAGTGAAGCGGTTCGGGGAGTGACAGATACGCAGTATTTT
TRBV5-1	TRBD2	NA	TRBJ2-1	CASGTSGYNEQFF	TGCGCCAGCGGGACTAGCGGGTACAATGAGCAGTTCTTC
TRBV7-9	TRBD1	NA	TRBJ1-2	CASSPTRGAARFNYGYTF	TGTGCCAGCAGCCCAACCAGGGGGGCTGCACGATTTAACTATGGCTACACCTTC